The 20 T cell receptor beta chains reported below all come from one sample, sequenced in a study of blood T cells in healthy people across ages. The use of a sample-barcoded 5' primer and a J-beta primer mix characterized a second PCR of roughly 6 to 11 cycles. TCRdb reprocessed the 5' RACE reads via MiXCR and lists one record per CDR3 protein. The data contain approximately 1.5 million distinct CDR3 sequences, around 36% of them singletons. The material sequenced was blood. These receptors originate from a woman younger than 45 in good health.

This clonotype was counted a few times. V is TRBV12-3 or TRBV12-4 and J is TRBJ1-6; D may be TRBD1 (5 bases). This CDR3 contains 14 residues. Trimming cost V 6 bases and J 5 bases, with 11 bases left between them. DNA of the CDR3: TGTGCCAGCAGAACCGACAGTCATAATTCACCCCTCCACTTT. Protein product: CASRTDSHNSPLHF.

With regard to this clonotype: The junction does not match germline at one end; this may be a read error. The rearrangement links TRBV3-1 to TRBJ2-3; possible D gene TRBD1, 5 bases. The CDR3 contains 13 residues. Germline CDR1 and CDR2: LGHDT and YNNKEL (reference sequence). Written as DNA, the CDR3 is TGTGTCAGCAGCTATAGGGGAACAGATACGCAGTATTTT. It encodes CVSSYRGTDTQYF.

This clonotype was recorded at least ten times. The chain is built from TRBV4-2 and TRBJ2-7; the match to TRBD2 covers 12 bases. The CDR3 extends over 15 amino acids. The V segment lost 1 base and the J segment 5 bases; nucleotides outside the gene matches: 3. Germline assignment: CDR1 LGHNA and CDR2 YNFKEQ. The CDR3 coding sequence is TGTGCCAGCAGCCAAGGACTAGCGGGAGACAACGAGCAGTACTTC. Translated: CASSQGLAGDNEQYF.

The chain employs TRBV2 and TRBJ2-5; the D gene is possibly TRBD1 (6 bases). Trimming took off 3 bases at V and 5 bases at J, with 13 bases between the two ends. Germline CDR1 and CDR2: SNHLY and FYNNEI. CDR3 size: 14 residues. The CDR3 reads CASSDLTGLETQYF. CDR3 coding DNA: TGTGCCAGCAGTGATTTAACAGGGTTGGAGACCCAGTACTTC.

V is TRBV4-1 and J is TRBJ2-5; 7 nucleotides line up with TRBD2. The CDR3 has 15 residues. Per germline, CDR1 MGHRA and CDR2 YSYEKL. V gave up 4 bases and J gave up 4 bases; unmatched junction bases: 9. CDR3 sequence reads: CASSRGGRFLETQYF. In DNA, the CDR3 is TGCGCCAGCAGCCGGGGCGGGAGATTCCTAGAGACCCAGTACTTC.

This clonotype was observed a few times. CDR3 coding DNA: TGCCCTCCGAGGTGGGGACAGGGGCCCAACCAGCCTCCCTCCTACAATGAGCAGTTCTTC. Its translation is CPPRWGQGPNQPPSYNEQFF. The J gene is TRBJ2-1, the V gene TRBV10-1; 10 bases are a match to TRBD1. The CDR3 has 20 amino acids. Germline loops: CDR1 WNHNN, CDR2 SYGVQD (reference sequence).

This clonotype was seen only a few times. The chain links TRBV6-6 to TRBJ1-1; TRBD1 aligns across 8 bases. This CDR3 contains 13 residues. Germline values: CDR1 MNHNY, CDR2 SVGAGI (reference sequence). V gave up 7 bases and J gave up 4 bases; unmatched junction bases: 5. Here the CDR3 reads CASKGQGFTEAFF. CDR3 in DNA: TGTGCCAGCAAAGGACAGGGTTTCACTGAAGCTTTCTTT.

V and J are TRBV2 and TRBJ2-1, with unresolved D. This CDR3 contains 15 residues. Germline CDR1 reads SNHLY; CDR2 reads FYNNEI. The ends were cut back, 1 base at V and 4 bases at J, with 11 bases in the middle. The CDR3 nucleotides read TGTGCCAGCAGTGAAGGGCCAGCCCATTACAATGAGCAGTTCTTC. Encoded protein: CASSEGPAHYNEQFF.

The genes are TRBV27 and TRBJ2-3; 8 positions agree with TRBD2. V trimming: 6 bases; J trimming: 2 bases; junction bases outside the gene matches: 13. The CDR3 length is 17 residues. Germline CDR1 is MNHEY and CDR2 is SMNVEV (reference sequence). The CDR3, as DNA: TGTGCCAGCAGCCTTGGCTCCCCGGGAGGGCCCACAGATACGCAGTATTTT. This sequence encodes CASSLGSPGGPTDTQYF.

The table lists this clonotype with many counts. The chain combines TRBV7-7 with TRBJ2-1; 8 nucleotides line up with TRBD2. The CDR3 length is 15 residues. CDR1 and CDR2 (germline): SSHAT, FNYEAQ (reference sequence). The V and J ends lost 1 base and 5 bases, in that order; junction bases with no gene match: 4. This CDR3 reads CASSLGTSRDNEQFF. The CDR3 DNA reads TGTGCCAGCAGCTTAGGGACTAGCCGAGACAATGAGCAGTTCTTC.

The chain has TRBV4-2 and TRBJ2-7; 12 nucleotides agree with TRBD2. V shed 1 base and J 3 bases; nucleotides not matched to a gene: 4. The CDR3 is made up of 16 amino acids. Germline CDR1 reads LGHNA; CDR2 reads YNFKEQ. CDR3 nucleotides: TGTGCCAGCAGCCAAGCTAAACTAGCGGGAGGCTACGAGCAGTACTTC. This sequence encodes CASSQAKLAGGYEQYF.

The V and J genes are TRBV28 and TRBJ2-1; TRBD1 matches at 8 bases. This CDR3 has 13 residues. The V gene end was trimmed by 3 bases and the J gene end by 7 bases; junction bases not matched to a gene: 2. Germline values: CDR1 MDHEN, CDR2 SYDVKM. CDR3 residues: CASSLTGENEQFF. In DNA form, the CDR3 reads TGTGCCAGCAGTTTGACAGGGGAAAATGAGCAGTTCTTC.

Regarding this clonotype: At one of its ends the junction is not consistent with the germline gene, which may arise from a read error. The chain employs TRBV20-1 and TRBJ1-1; unclear D gene. The CDR3 runs 12 residues. Germline V gives CDR1 DFQATT, CDR2 SNEGSKA (reference sequence). This CDR3 reads CRARDWNTEAFF. The CDR3 nucleotides read TGCAGGGCTAGAGATTGGAACACTGAAGCTTTCTTT.

The chain has TRBV19 and TRBJ2-1; 7 nucleotides agree with TRBD2. Trimming took 10 bases from V and 4 from J; bases not matched to a gene: 10. CDR1 and CDR2 from the germline V gene are LNHDA and SQIVND (reference sequence). This CDR3 has 14 amino acids. CDR3 region: CATEGYGGYNEQFF. CDR3 in DNA: TGTGCCACCGAAGGGTACGGGGGGTACAATGAGCAGTTCTTC.

The chain links TRBV20-1 to TRBJ2-3, with TRBD2 matching 10 bases. CDR1 and CDR2 from the germline V gene are DFQATT and SNEGSKA (reference sequence). The CDR3 extends over 16 amino acids. Trimming cost V 1 base and J 5 bases; bases outside gene matches: 9. CDR3 sequence (DNA): TGCAGTGCTAGAGGCGCGCTAGCGGGAGCGGGAGATACGCAGTATTTT. Amino acid sequence: CSARGALAGAGDTQYF.

This clonotype was recorded only once. CDR3 loop: CASSRTGEWNTEAFF. CDR3 in DNA: TGTGCCAGCAGCCGGACAGGGGAATGGAACACTGAAGCTTTCTTT. The V and J genes are TRBV7-8 and TRBJ1-1; 9 bases are a match to TRBD1. The junction had 5 bases not matched to a gene; V was cut back by 5 bases and J by 1 base. This CDR3 spans 15 amino acids. Germline V gene sequence: CDR1 SGHVS, CDR2 FQNEAQ.

V usage is TRBV11-1 and J usage is TRBJ2-3; D gene uncertain. CDR1 is SGHAT and CDR2 is FQDESV in the germline V gene (reference sequence). This CDR3 has 13 amino acids. V was pared by 5 bases and J by 4 bases, with 10 bases between. CDR3 protein: CASSIRASDTQYF. CDR3 bases: TGTGCCAGCAGCATCCGGGCCTCAGATACGCAGTATTTT.

This clonotype was seen only a few times. The chain couples TRBV28 to TRBJ1-5; weak D call: TRBD1 (6 bases). The CDR3 is made up of 15 amino acids. CDR1 and CDR2 from the germline V gene are MDHEN and SYDVKM. The germline V and J ends were trimmed by 4 bases and 3 bases, with 13 bases remaining between them. The CDR3 loop is CASSSPGGLNQPQHF. CDR3 DNA: TGTGCCAGCAGTTCACCCGGGGGCCTCAATCAGCCCCAGCATTTT. Full variable domain (outside the CDR3, taken from reference TRBV28 and TRBJ1-5): DVKVTQSSRYLVKRTGEKVFLECVQDMDHENMFWYRQDPGLGLRLIYFSYDVKMKEKGDIPEGYSVSREKKERFSLILESASTNQTSMYLCASSSPGGLNQPQHFGDGTRLSIL.

CDR3 coding DNA: TGTGCCAGCAGTCTCCTAGGGGTTGGGGCCAACGTCCTGACTTTC. Translation: CASSLLGVGANVLTF. V usage is TRBV28 and J usage is TRBJ2-6; possible D gene TRBD1, 5 bases. The germline CDR1 and CDR2 sequences are MDHEN and SYDVKM. The CDR3 has 15 residues. V was cut by 5 bases and J by 3 bases, with 11 bases left in between.

A word on this clonotype: This sequence may be a read error, since a much larger clone differs from it by one base. The genes are TRBV11-2 and TRBJ2-3, with D perhaps TRBD2 (6 bases). CDR3 size: 16 residues. V lost 1 base, J lost 0 bases, and 11 bases lay in between. CDR1 is SGHAT and CDR2 is FQNNGV in the germline V gene. The CDR3 DNA sequence: TGTGCCAGCAGCTTAGGGGCTAGCGATAGCACAGATACGCAGTATTTT. It specifies CASSLGASDSTDTQYF. Looking up the rest from reference TRBV11-2 and TRBJ2-3 gives the full variable domain: EAGVAQSPRYKIIEKRQSVAFWCNPISGHATLYWYQQILGQGPKLLIQFQNNGVVDDSQLPKDRFSAERLKGVDSTLKIQPAKLEDSAVYLCASSLGASDSTDTQYFGPGTRLTVL.